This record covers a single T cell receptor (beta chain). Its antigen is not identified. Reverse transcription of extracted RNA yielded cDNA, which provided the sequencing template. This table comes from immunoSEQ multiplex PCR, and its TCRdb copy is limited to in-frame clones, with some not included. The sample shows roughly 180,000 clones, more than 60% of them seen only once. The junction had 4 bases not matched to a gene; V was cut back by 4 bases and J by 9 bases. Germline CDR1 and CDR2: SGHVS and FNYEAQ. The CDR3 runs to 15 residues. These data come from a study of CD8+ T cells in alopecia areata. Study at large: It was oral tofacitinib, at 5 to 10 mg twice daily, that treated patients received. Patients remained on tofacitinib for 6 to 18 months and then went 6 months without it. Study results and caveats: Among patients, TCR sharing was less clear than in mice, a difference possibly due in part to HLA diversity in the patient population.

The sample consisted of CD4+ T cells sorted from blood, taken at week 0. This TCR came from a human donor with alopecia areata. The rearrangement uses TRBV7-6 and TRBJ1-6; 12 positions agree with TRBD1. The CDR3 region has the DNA TGTGCCAGCAGCTCGGGACAGGGGGCTGGTTCACCCCTCCACTTT. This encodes CASSSGQGAGSPLHF.